This paragraph covers one T cell receptor beta chain sequence. The antigen remains unidentified. This CDR3 spans 13 amino acids. Looked up from germline, CDR1 is SNHLY and CDR2 is FYNNEI. The V gene lost 7 bases and the J gene lost 4 bases, with 11 bases spanning the gap. The record originates from a study of T cell responses to AZD1222 COVID-19 vaccine. Study overall: Pooling covered second doses at about 4 or about 12 weeks.

Study observations and caveats: Only a handful of people who got AZD1222 tested seropositive at baseline.

TCRdb's copy holds only in-frame clones and misses some; the assay was immunoSEQ multiplex PCR. The repertoire consists of 130,000 to 150,000 clones, with 91% occurring once and the leading ten covering 1.4% to 1.5%. This material consisted of peripheral blood, taken on day 0 of AZD1222 vaccination. This receptor was obtained from an adult in good health. This chain connects TRBV2 to TRBJ2-1, with D possibly being TRBD2 (5 bases). In DNA form, the CDR3 reads TGTGCCAGCACCGGGGAATTATACAATGAGCAGTTCTTC. This codes for CASTGELYNEQFF.